The 18 T cell receptor beta chains given below trace back to one sample, sequenced in a study of human T cells and chemical hapten exposure. One entry per CDR3 protein results from TCRdb running MiXCR on the RACE reads. The sample lists around 340,000 distinct CDR3 sequences, under 8% occurring once. Sample time point: patch test 1, 2 weeks after DPC sensitization. Treatment denoted: therapeutic diphenylcyclopropenone sensitization with weekly scalp DPC. Source: whole blood, taken in connection with sensitization to the hapten diphenylcyclopropenone (DPC). The receptor set was obtained from a woman between 18 and 30 years old with alopecia areata. Some clones in this sample may be carry-over from other donors' samples.

This clonotype appeared a few times. This sequence joins TRBV5-1 and TRBJ1-5; D not certain. Germline CDR1 reads SGHRS; CDR2 reads YFSETQ. V shed 4 bases and J shed 3 bases, with 17 bases lying between them. This CDR3 has 16 residues. CDR3 sequence: CASSKSGVFSNQPQHF. CDR3 DNA sequence: TGCGCCAGCAGCAAGAGCGGCGTCTTCTCCAATCAGCCCCAGCATTTT.

The chain combines TRBV6-5 with TRBJ2-3; 11 bases match TRBD2. The CDR3 has 20 amino acids. V was pared by 0 bases and J by 0 bases, with 11 bases of the junction left unmatched. In germline, CDR1 is MNHEY, CDR2 SVGAGI. Here the CDR3 DNA reads TGTGCCAGCAGTTACTCGGCGATAGCGGGGGGGCAAGGGAGCACAGATACGCAGTATTTT. This gives the protein CASSYSAIAGGQGSTDTQYF.

J is TRBJ2-1 and V is TRBV15; maybe TRBD1 (5 bases). Germline V gives CDR1 LNHNV, CDR2 YYDKDF (reference sequence). The length of the CDR3 is 15 residues. Deletions cut 0 bases from V and 0 bases from J, with 6 bases between. DNA for the CDR3: TGTGCCACCAGCAGAGAGGGGCTCTCCTACAATGAGCAGTTCTTC. Residues: CATSREGLSYNEQFF.

This clonotype was counted many times. The CDR3 DNA is TGTGCCAGCAGCGTAACCCCCCCGGGGGAGCAGTACTTC. This encodes CASSVTPPGEQYF. V gene TRBV9 combines with J gene TRBJ2-7; D is possibly TRBD2 (5 bases). The CDR3 has 13 residues. Germline loops: CDR1 SGDLS, CDR2 YYNGEE. V lost 1 base and J lost 7, with 12 bases in between.

In its sample, this clonotype was seen many times. This sequence joins TRBV4-2 and TRBJ2-6, with unresolved D. The V gene lost 0 bases and the J gene lost 0 bases, with 6 bases spanning the gap. The CDR3 extends over 16 amino acids. Germline CDR1 and CDR2: LGHNA and YNFKEQ. The CDR3, as DNA: TGTGCCAGCAGCCAAGACCCCCCCTCTGGGGCCAACGTCCTGACTTTC. Translated: CASSQDPPSGANVLTF.

The chain joins TRBV7-9 to TRBJ2-3, with D possibly being TRBD2 (5 bases). The V gene's germline CDR1 is SEHNR and CDR2 FQNEAQ (reference sequence). This CDR3 spans 15 amino acids. The V and J ends lost 4 bases and 1 base respectively, with 12 bases between them. In nucleotides, the CDR3 is TGTGCCAGCAGCTCGGGGAATTTGGGCACAGATACGCAGTATTTT. Protein sequence: CASSSGNLGTDTQYF.

Comments on this clonotype: One junction end does not reproduce the germline sequence, and a read error may be involved. The gene calls are TRBV7-7 and TRBJ1-5; 7 positions match TRBD1. This CDR3 region has 14 residues. The V gene's germline CDR1 is SSHAT and CDR2 FNYEAQ (reference sequence). In nucleotides, the CDR3 is TGTGCTAGCAGCTTTGACAGGGAGAATCAGCCCCAGCATTTT. Translating gives CASSFDRENQPQHF.

This clonotype occurred a few times. The J gene is TRBJ1-5, the V gene TRBV28; a possible D gene is TRBD1 (6 bases). V lost 7 bases and J lost 3, with 16 bases in between. Germline CDR1 MDHEN, CDR2 SYDVKM. The CDR3 is 15 amino acids. CDR3 DNA: TGTGCCAGCAACGGAAGGACAGCAGCCAATCAGCCCCAGCATTTT. Translated, it gives CASNGRTAANQPQHF.

This clonotype was counted at least ten times. The chain has TRBV14 and TRBJ1-2; TRBD1 aligns across 7 bases. V lost 4 bases, J lost 0 bases, and 2 bases stayed unmatched. Germline-derived CDR1 and CDR2 are SGHDN and FVKESK. The CDR3 spans 14 residues. The CDR3 here is CASSLQGTNYGYTF. Here the CDR3 DNA reads TGTGCCAGCAGCCTACAGGGGACTAACTATGGCTACACCTTC.

Only a few counts were recorded for this clonotype. J is TRBJ2-7 and V is TRBV29-1; D is undetermined. Germline assignment: CDR1 SQVTM and CDR2 ANQGSEA. The CDR3 is 13 residues long. V lost 7 bases and J 2 bases, leaving 15 bases between the germline ends. Written as DNA, the CDR3 is TGCAGCGCTGCCTCCTCAGCAGCCTACGAGCAGTACTTC. Residues: CSAASSAAYEQYF.

This clonotype was seen more than once but under ten times. The J gene is TRBJ1-1, the V gene TRBV7-9; no reliable D call. With 1 base removed from V and 3 bases from J, the gap between germline ends came to 9 bases. CDR3 length: 14 amino acids. Germline CDR1 SEHNR, CDR2 FQNEAQ (reference sequence). CDR3 sequence reads: CASSLEASDTEAFF. In DNA form, the CDR3 reads TGTGCCAGCAGCTTAGAGGCCAGCGACACTGAAGCTTTCTTT.

The chain has TRBV13 and TRBJ2-2, with D perhaps matching TRBD2 (5 bases). CDR3 length: 15 amino acids. CDR1 and CDR2 (germline): PRHDT, FYEKMQ (reference sequence). V lost 8 bases and J lost 3, with 16 bases in between. The CDR3 here is CASLTGNKYTGELFF. For the CDR3, the DNA is TGTGCCAGCCTGACCGGGAATAAGTACACCGGGGAGCTGTTTTTT.

The rearrangement links TRBV28 to TRBJ1-5; D may be TRBD1 (5 bases). Per germline, CDR1 MDHEN and CDR2 SYDVKM. Trimming took off 4 bases at V and 6 bases at J, with 22 bases between the two ends. The length of the CDR3 is 17 residues. Here the CDR3 reads CASSSVLAHGTIQPQHF. The CDR3 coding sequence is TGTGCCAGCAGTTCCGTTTTAGCCCACGGGACCATTCAGCCCCAGCATTTT.

Ten or more counts support this clonotype. The chain combines TRBV9 with TRBJ1-1; D is possibly TRBD1 (6 bases). Per germline, CDR1 SGDLS and CDR2 YYNGEE. This CDR3 contains 12 residues. Trimming removed 3 bases from V and 5 bases from J, with 8 bases in between. The CDR3 DNA sequence: TGTGCCAGCAGCGGAAGGGGGACTGAAGCTTTCTTT. It specifies CASSGRGTEAFF.

V usage is TRBV20-1 and J usage is TRBJ2-3; D remains unclear. The germline V gene encodes CDR1 DFQATT and CDR2 SNEGSKA (reference sequence). Trimming took off 4 bases at V and 1 base at J, with 9 bases between the two ends. The CDR3 contains 13 residues. CDR3 sequence (DNA): TGCAGTGCTAAGCGTTCCGGCACAGATACGCAGTATTTT. Translating gives CSAKRSGTDTQYF.

This clonotype was found a few times. CDR3 region: CASRAAGNTIYF. CDR3 DNA: TGTGCCAGCCGGGCAGCGGGAAACACCATATATTTT. The V call is TRBV12-3 or TRBV12-4, the J call TRBJ1-3; D unresolved. The CDR3 totals 12 residues. Deletions cut 8 bases from V and 4 bases from J, with 9 bases between.

This clonotype has a handful of counts. This chain uses TRBV7-8 with TRBJ1-2; D is perhaps TRBD1 (5 bases). The germline CDR1 and CDR2 sequences are SGHVS and FQNEAQ. The CDR3 contains 14 residues. Trimming stripped 5 bases from V and 4 bases from J, with 14 bases between. This CDR3 is CASSPFDSSYGYTF. CDR3 nucleotide sequence: TGTGCCAGCAGCCCCTTTGACAGTAGCTATGGCTACACCTTC. Full variable domain (rest looked up from reference TRBV7-8 and TRBJ1-2): GAGVSQSPRYKVAKRGQDVALRCDPISGHVSLFWYQQALGQGPEFLTYFQNEAQLDKSGLPSDRFFAERPEGSVSTLKIQRTQQEDSAVYLCASSPFDSSYGYTFGSGTRLTVV.

The rearrangement uses TRBV12-3 or TRBV12-4 and TRBJ1-3, with D unresolved. The CDR3 totals 12 residues. V was trimmed by 7 bases and J by 0 bases, leaving 4 bases between them. The CDR3 nucleotides read TGTGCCAGCACCTACTCTGGAAACACCATATATTTT. Its protein is CASTYSGNTIYF.